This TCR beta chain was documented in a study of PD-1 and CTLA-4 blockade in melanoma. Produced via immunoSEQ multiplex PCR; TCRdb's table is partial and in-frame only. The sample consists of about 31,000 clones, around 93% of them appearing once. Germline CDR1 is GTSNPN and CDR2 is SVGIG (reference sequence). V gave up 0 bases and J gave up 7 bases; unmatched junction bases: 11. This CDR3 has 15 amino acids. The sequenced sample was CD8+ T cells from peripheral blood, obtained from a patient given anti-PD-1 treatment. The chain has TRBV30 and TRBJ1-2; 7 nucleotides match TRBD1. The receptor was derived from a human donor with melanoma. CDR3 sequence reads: CAWSVPGTVRSGYTF. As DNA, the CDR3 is TGTGCCTGGAGTGTACCGGGGACAGTTAGGTCTGGCTACACCTTC.